These 18 T cell receptor beta chains originate from one sample sequenced in a study of shared clonotypes between healthy human individuals (dated by TCRdb to about 2020). CD8 naive samples were obtained by positive selection for CCR7 among CD45RO-negative cells, yielding a CD45RA+CCR7+ population from which TemRA cells were excluded. Library method: the immunoSEQ multiplex PCR assay. TCRdb obtained this table from immuneACCESS and retained in-frame rearrangements with V and J assigned. These tables miss some clones; where compared with another copy, unresolved V genes account for less than half of the shortfall, and the remainder is unexplained. The sample contains about 2.1 million clones, just under 95% of them found a single time. 1.5% to 2% of the sample goes to the ten largest clones. Sequencing input: naive CD8+ T cells from PBMCs. According to the study, the label for this sample's cell subset or site signals: CD45RA+CCR7+. These receptors were collected from a man between 18 and 35 years old in good health. Some clones in this sample may be carry-over from other donors' samples.

The chain is built from TRBV19 and TRBJ2-7, with 10 nucleotides matching TRBD1. CDR3 length: 14 residues. Germline values: CDR1 LNHDA, CDR2 SQIVND (reference sequence). Trimming at V came to 6 bases and at J to 5 bases, leaving 7 bases not matched to a gene. Here the CDR3 DNA reads TGTGCCAGTAGCGCGTGGGACAGGGGTAACGAGCAGTACTTC. Encoded protein: CASSAWDRGNEQYF.

The V call is TRBV15, the J call TRBJ2-3; 9 bases line up with TRBD2. CDR1 and CDR2 from the germline V gene are LNHNV and YYDKDF (reference sequence). CDR3 size: 16 residues. V gave up 6 bases and J gave up 4 bases; unmatched junction bases: 11. The CDR3 DNA is TGTGCCACCAGTGAACGTCATAGCGGGAGCCCAGATACGCAGTATTTT. Its protein is CATSERHSGSPDTQYF.

This clone was recorded once. The chain couples TRBV9 to TRBJ2-5, with D tentatively TRBD2 (5 bases). Trimming pared 5 bases from V and 0 bases from J, leaving 23 bases between. This CDR3 region has 18 residues. The germline V gene has CDR1 SGDLS and CDR2 YYNGEE. CDR3: CASSTTPSGGLHQETQYF. For the CDR3, the DNA is TGTGCCAGCAGTACGACCCCTAGTGGCGGGCTCCACCAAGAGACCCAGTACTTC. The full variable domain, in which reference TRBV9 and TRBJ2-5 provide the parts outside the CDR3, is DSGVTQTPKHLITATGQRVTLRCSPRSGDLSVYWYQQSLDQGLQFLIQYYNGEERAKGNILERFSAQQFPDLHSELNLSSLELGDSALYFCASSTTPSGGLHQETQYFGPGTRLLVL.

The chain recombines TRBV27 with TRBJ1-2; a possible D gene is TRBD1 (5 bases). This CDR3 is 14 amino acids long. CDR1 is MNHEY and CDR2 is SMNVEV in the germline V gene (reference sequence). V lost 1 base and J lost 3, with 9 bases in between. The CDR3 DNA is TGTGCCAGCAGTTTATTTCTGGGGGACTATGGCTACACCTTC. This gives the protein CASSLFLGDYGYTF.

The chain links TRBV7-2 to TRBJ1-2; no reliable D call. This CDR3 has 15 residues. Per germline, CDR1 SGHTA and CDR2 FQGNSA. Trimming took off 3 bases at V and 1 base at J, with 12 bases between the two ends. As DNA, the CDR3 is TGTGCCAGCAGCTTTCCGGCGGGGTTTAACTATGGCTACACCTTC. Translation gives CASSFPAGFNYGYTF. The full variable domain, its missing parts supplied by reference TRBV7-2 and TRBJ1-2, is GAGVSQSPSNKVTEKGKDVELRCDPISGHTALYWYRQSLGQGLEFLIYFQGNSAPDKSGLPSDRFSAERTGGSVSTLTIQRTQQEDSAVYLCASSFPAGFNYGYTFGSGTRLTVV.

The chain employs TRBV7-9 and TRBJ2-5; possibly TRBD1 for D (6 bases). Trimming removed 5 bases at V and 5 bases at J, with 12 bases between. Germline CDR1 is SEHNR and CDR2 is FQNEAQ (reference sequence). The CDR3 is 13 residues long. As DNA, the CDR3 is TGTGCCAGCAGCCCCCCCCAGGGGGAGACCCAGTACTTC. Its protein is CASSPPQGETQYF.

The genes are TRBV19 and TRBJ2-1; D may be TRBD1 or TRBD2 (6 bases each). V was cut by 6 bases and J by 6 bases, with 15 bases left in between. The length of the CDR3 is 14 residues. Per the germline V gene, CDR1 is LNHDA and CDR2 is SQIVND (reference sequence). In DNA form, the CDR3 reads TGTGCCAGTAGCATCTGGGGGGCGGGCAATGAGCAGTTCTTC. Translating it yields CASSIWGAGNEQFF. The full variable domain, rest sourced from reference TRBV19 and TRBJ2-1, is DGGITQSPKYLFRKEGQNVTLSCEQNLNHDAMYWYRQDPGQGLRLIYYSQIVNDFQKGDIAEGYSVSREKKESFPLTVTSAQKNPTAFYLCASSIWGAGNEQFFGPGTRLTVL.

The rearrangement joins TRBV28 to TRBJ2-7; either TRBD1 or TRBD2 may supply D (6 bases each). In germline, CDR1 is MDHEN, CDR2 SYDVKM. The CDR3 loop spans 14 amino acids. Between the trimmed V and J ends, which lost 1 base and 6 bases, there was a span of 13 bases. The DNA of the CDR3 is TGTGCCAGCAGTTTATATTGGGGGGCGCCCGAGCAGTACTTC. It encodes CASSLYWGAPEQYF.

The V gene is TRBV28, the J gene TRBJ1-5; D is undetermined. The V gene lost 7 bases and the J gene lost 2 bases, with 9 bases spanning the gap. Germline CDR1 MDHEN, CDR2 SYDVKM. The length of the CDR3 is 13 residues. CDR3 coding DNA: TGTGCCAGCAAATCTAGTCGCAATCAGCCCCAGCATTTT. This sequence encodes CASKSSRNQPQHF.

Points on this clone: This CDR3 is also generated by other DNA sequences in the sample. The V call is TRBV5-4, the J call TRBJ2-1, with D unclear. This CDR3 has 12 amino acids. Trimming cost V 0 bases and J 5 bases, with 3 bases left between them. Germline V gene data show CDR1 as SGHNT and CDR2 as YYREEE (reference sequence). CDR3 in amino acids: CASSLGNNEQFF. The CDR3, as DNA: TGTGCCAGCAGCTTGGGAAACAATGAGCAGTTCTTC. Looking up the rest from reference TRBV5-4 and TRBJ2-1 gives the full variable domain: ETGVTQSPTHLIKTRGQQVTLRCSSQSGHNTVSWYQQALGQGPQFIFQYYREEENGRGNFPPRFSGLQFPNYSSELNVNALELDDSALYLCASSLGNNEQFFGPGTRLTVL.

As for this clone: At the DNA level, this CDR3 is encoded by other sequences in the same sample as well. The chain joins TRBV6-1 to TRBJ1-2; D is uncertain. The CDR3 has 13 amino acids. Germline CDR1 MNHNS, CDR2 SASEGT. The V end lost 1 base, the J end lost 5 bases, and 8 bases lay between the germline ends. CDR3 protein: CASSEGLGYGYTF. DNA of the CDR3: TGTGCCAGCAGTGAAGGTTTGGGTTATGGCTACACCTTC.

The chain links TRBV2 to TRBJ2-1; 9 nucleotides align to TRBD2. V lost 6 bases, J lost 5 bases, and 5 bases stayed unmatched. CDR1 and CDR2 (germline): SNHLY, FYNNEI. This CDR3 spans 14 amino acids. The CDR3 sequence: CASRGLAGNNEQFF. The CDR3 DNA reads TGTGCCAGCAGGGGGCTAGCGGGGAACAATGAGCAGTTCTTC.

This chain joins TRBV11-3 and TRBJ1-2, with no clear D. This CDR3 comprises 13 residues. V dropped 8 bases and J dropped 13 bases, with 23 bases sitting between them. Germline V lookup: CDR1 SGHNT, CDR2 YENEEA. The CDR3 bases are TGTGCCAGCGCGGAGGGAACAGTTTCTGCGCCCACCTTC. Translation gives CASAEGTVSAPTF.

The chain joins TRBV7-2 to TRBJ2-7; 8 bases line up with TRBD2. With V trimmed by 1 base and J by 3 bases, 8 bases remained unmatched. The CDR3 has 16 residues. Germline CDR1 reads SGHTA; CDR2 reads FQGNSA. The CDR3, as DNA: TGTGCCAGCAGCTTAGGGAGGGGACTAGGATTCTACGAGCAGTACTTC. Its translation: CASSLGRGLGFYEQYF.

The chain combines TRBV9 with TRBJ2-5; D is tentatively TRBD1 or TRBD2 (5 bases each). The CDR3 runs 14 residues. Germline V CDR1 and CDR2: SGDLS, YYNGEE. Trimming stripped 4 bases from V and 0 bases from J, with 10 bases between. CDR3 DNA sequence: TGTGCCAGCAGCTCAAGGGGACACCAAGAGACCCAGTACTTC. Translating gives CASSSRGHQETQYF.

The sample holds a few counts of this clone. Other nucleotide sequences in the sample specify the same CDR3. This sequence joins TRBV7-9 and TRBJ2-7, with unresolved D. Deletions cut 1 base from V and 5 bases from J, with 6 bases between. The CDR3 runs to 12 residues. Germline values: CDR1 SEHNR, CDR2 FQNEAQ (reference sequence). The CDR3 sequence is CASSLGGDEQYF. CDR3 sequence (DNA): TGTGCCAGCAGCTTAGGTGGCGACGAGCAGTACTTC.

V gene TRBV11-2 combines with J gene TRBJ1-4, with D perhaps TRBD1 (6 bases). The CDR3 has 15 amino acids. Germline V gives CDR1 SGHAT, CDR2 FQNNGV. V was clipped by 5 bases and J by 4 bases, with 14 bases between them. Here the CDR3 DNA reads TGTGCCAGCAGCGATCGGACAGCCTATAATGAAAAACTGTTTTTT. The encoded protein is CASSDRTAYNEKLFF.

The chain employs TRBV28 and TRBJ2-5, with TRBD2 matching over 13 bases. The CDR3 has 16 amino acids. Germline CDR1 MDHEN, CDR2 SYDVKM. Germline trimming cut 0 bases from V and 5 bases from J; bases unmatched to any gene: 3. The CDR3 region has the DNA TGTGCCAGCAGTTTATGGACTAGCGGGAGGATCGAGACCCAGTACTTC. The encoded protein is CASSLWTSGRIETQYF.